One and the same sample provided the 22 T cell receptor beta chains below, sequenced in a study of beta chain features in type 1 diabetes. Expressed TCRB transcripts were sequenced after all isolated RNA was converted to cDNA. Repertoires were generated with immunoSEQ multiplex PCR, while TCRdb's copy carries only in-frame clones and drops some. The table shows hundreds of thousands of clones, with 30% occurring only once. The sequencing input was naive CD4+ T cells from blood. All receptors derive from a man aged 18-30 years in good health.

This chain joins TRBV4-1 and TRBJ2-1; weak D call: TRBD2 (5 bases). The CDR3 covers 16 residues. CDR1 and CDR2 (germline): MGHRA, YSYEKL. V shed 3 bases and J shed 3 bases, with 15 bases lying between them. The CDR3 DNA reads as TGCGCCAGCAGCCAGCTGGCGGGCGGAATCTACAATGAGCAGTTCTTC. It specifies CASSQLAGGIYNEQFF.

The gene calls are TRBV5-1 and TRBJ2-7, with 7 nucleotides matching TRBD2. Trimming took 6 bases from V and 2 from J; bases not matched to a gene: 5. CDR3 size: 13 residues. Germline CDR1 and CDR2: SGHRS and YFSETQ. The CDR3 coding sequence is TGCGCCAGCAAGCGGGATAGCGCCTACGAGCAGTACTTC. This translates into CASKRDSAYEQYF.

As concerns this clone: The same CDR3 can be traced to other DNA sequences in this sample. The V call is TRBV18, the J call TRBJ2-3, with D hard to call. Deletions cut 2 bases from V and 0 bases from J, with 3 bases between. The germline CDR1 and CDR2 sequences are KGHSH and LQKENI. There are 13 residues in the CDR3. The CDR3 spells CASSPGSTDTQYF. The CDR3 nucleotides are TGTGCCAGCTCACCAGGGAGCACAGATACGCAGTATTTT.

This clone was observed a handful of times. The J gene is TRBJ2-2, the V gene TRBV30; D is unclear. CDR1 GTSNPN and CDR2 SVGIG come from the germline V gene (reference sequence). The CDR3 loop spans 14 amino acids. Trimming cost V 2 bases and J 3 bases, with 10 bases left between them. CDR3 region: CAWSPRADTGELFF. CDR3 nucleotides: TGTGCCTGGAGTCCACGGGCGGACACCGGGGAGCTGTTTTTT.

This clone was seen more than once but under ten times. V gene TRBV4-1 combines with J gene TRBJ2-7; 11 bases are a match to TRBD1. Trimming removed 4 bases from V and 6 bases from J; junction bases left unmatched: 5. Germline CDR1 and CDR2: MGHRA and YSYEKL. The CDR3 runs 14 residues. CDR3 coding DNA: TGCGCCAGCAGCCCCGGGACAGGGGGTGGCGAGCAGTACTTC. Translated: CASSPGTGGGEQYF.

The chain couples TRBV20-1 to TRBJ2-4, with 9 bases identical to TRBD2. After removal of 0 bases from V and 16 bases from J, the junction contained 4 bases not matched to a gene. This CDR3 contains 11 residues. CDR1 DFQATT and CDR2 SNEGSKA come from the germline V gene (reference sequence). The CDR3 DNA is TGCAGTGCTAGAGAACCCGGGACTAGCTACTTC. Residues: CSAREPGTSYF.

Only a few counts were recorded for this clone. As DNA, the CDR3 is TGTGCCAGCAGCTCGGTGGGGGGAGCTTTCTTT. The encoded protein is CASSSVGGAFF. The chain uses TRBV7-2 and TRBJ1-1, with a possible D match to TRBD1 (5 bases). This CDR3 is 11 amino acids long. Trimming removed 4 bases from V and 10 bases from J, with 10 bases in between. Germline V lookup: CDR1 SGHTA, CDR2 FQGNSA.

This clone was observed a few times. This CDR3 reads CSVGLPLRAEQYF. The CDR3 DNA is TGCAGCGTTGGACTGCCCCTAAGGGCCGAGCAGTACTTC. V is TRBV29-1 and J is TRBJ2-7; the D is unclear. The V and J ends lost 4 bases and 6 bases respectively, with 16 bases between them. Germline V gene data show CDR1 as SQVTM and CDR2 as ANQGSEA. This CDR3 is 13 amino acids long.

This clone showed up just a few times. V gene TRBV10-3 combines with J gene TRBJ2-1; the match to TRBD1 covers 9 bases. Germline-derived CDR1 and CDR2 are ENHRY and SYGVKD. With V trimmed by 7 bases and J by 8 bases, 12 bases remained unmatched. CDR3 length: 15 residues. In nucleotides, the CDR3 is TGTGCCATCACTGCTGGACAGGGGCAGGTCCATGAGCAGTTCTTC. This translates into CAITAGQGQVHEQFF.

This clone has more than one count but fewer than ten. The chain links TRBV30 to TRBJ2-2; D is unclear. Trimming pared 0 bases from V and 5 bases from J, leaving 13 bases between. Germline V CDR1 and CDR2: GTSNPN, SVGIG (reference sequence). This CDR3 has 15 amino acids. CDR3 nucleotide sequence: TGTGCCTGGAGTGTAAGAACTGCGCGGACCGGGGAGCTGTTTTTT. Its protein is CAWSVRTARTGELFF.

The rearrangement uses TRBV11-2 and TRBJ2-6; TRBD2 agrees at 8 bases. Trimming cost V 1 base and J 6 bases; bases outside gene matches: 5. The CDR3 contains 16 residues. The germline V gene encodes CDR1 SGHAT and CDR2 FQNNGV. CDR3 residues: CASSLGTSRSANVLTF. In nucleotides, the CDR3 is TGTGCCAGCAGCTTAGGGACTAGCCGATCGGCCAACGTCCTGACTTTC.

This clone has only a few counts. V gene TRBV7-2 combines with J gene TRBJ1-1; possibly TRBD1 for D (5 bases). The V gene lost 5 bases and the J gene lost 5 bases, with 18 bases spanning the gap. The CDR3 spans 15 residues. Germline loops: CDR1 SGHTA, CDR2 FQGNSA. CDR3 sequence: CASSPSENRWTEAFF. The CDR3 DNA reads TGTGCCAGCAGCCCTAGCGAAAACAGGTGGACTGAAGCTTTCTTT.

The V and J genes are TRBV28 and TRBJ2-2; TRBD1 is a possible D gene (5 bases). There are 15 residues in the CDR3. CDR1 MDHEN and CDR2 SYDVKM come from the germline V gene. V lost 5 bases and J 0 bases, leaving 10 bases between the germline ends. The CDR3 loop reads CASSRQIANTGELFF. The CDR3 nucleotides are TGTGCCAGCAGTCGACAGATCGCGAACACCGGGGAGCTGTTTTTT. Full variable domain (outside the CDR3, taken from reference TRBV28 and TRBJ2-2): DVKVTQSSRYLVKRTGEKVFLECVQDMDHENMFWYRQDPGLGLRLIYFSYDVKMKEKGDIPEGYSVSREKKERFSLILESASTNQTSMYLCASSRQIANTGELFFGEGSRLTVL.

This clone has a count of ten or more. V is TRBV7-9 and J is TRBJ2-6; no definite D call. CDR3 length equals 15 residues. The V and J ends lost 7 bases and 0 bases respectively, with 10 bases between them. CDR1 SEHNR and CDR2 FQNEAQ come from the germline V gene (reference sequence). The CDR3 sequence: CASTIPLSGANVLTF. The DNA of the CDR3 is TGTGCCAGCACCATCCCCCTCTCTGGGGCCAACGTCCTGACTTTC.

This clone occurred a few times. This rearrangement joins TRBV5-1 to TRBJ2-1; 9 nucleotides agree with TRBD1. CDR1 is SGHRS, CDR2 YFSETQ, per germline. The CDR3 is made up of 13 amino acids. J gave up 6 bases and V 6 bases, and 4 bases lay outside the gene matches. CDR3 region: CASKGQGSNEQFF. DNA of the CDR3: TGCGCCAGCAAAGGACAGGGGTCCAATGAGCAGTTCTTC.

This clone has only a few counts. The chain links TRBV15 to TRBJ2-3, with D possibly being TRBD2 (6 bases). The CDR3 runs to 13 residues. Trimming took off 4 bases at V and 4 bases at J, with 9 bases between the two ends. Germline CDR1 and CDR2: LNHNV and YYDKDF (reference sequence). The CDR3 DNA follows: TGTGCCACCAGCACTAGCGATCCAGATACGCAGTATTTT. Amino acids: CATSTSDPDTQYF.

The V and J genes are TRBV6-1 and TRBJ2-3, with D perhaps TRBD1 (5 bases). Trimming took off 2 bases at V and 1 base at J, with 10 bases between the two ends. This CDR3 comprises 15 residues. In germline, CDR1 is MNHNS, CDR2 SASEGT. The CDR3 sequence: CASSEPGLGTDTQYF. CDR3 in DNA: TGTGCCAGCAGTGAACCAGGGTTGGGCACAGATACGCAGTATTTT.

The chain combines TRBV30 with TRBJ2-1; the D gene is possibly TRBD2 (6 bases). CDR1 is GTSNPN and CDR2 is SVGIG in the germline V gene (reference sequence). With 4 bases removed from V and 4 bases from J, the gap between germline ends came to 17 bases. The CDR3 spans 15 residues. The CDR3 DNA sequence: TGTGCCTGGACCGCCCAGATGGCGGGGTACAATGAGCAGTTCTTC. Translating it yields CAWTAQMAGYNEQFF.

The chain recombines TRBV7-2 with TRBJ2-6, with D uncertain. V was pared by 3 bases and J by 0 bases, with 6 bases between. The CDR3 loop spans 15 amino acids. Germline CDR1 reads SGHTA; CDR2 reads FQGNSA. Here the CDR3 DNA reads TGTGCCAGCAGCTTTGAGCGCTCTGGGGCCAACGTCCTGACTTTC. It encodes CASSFERSGANVLTF.

Comment on this clone: A much larger clone differs from this one at a single base, so this may be a read error. The same CDR3 arises from other DNA sequences in this sample as well. J is TRBJ2-1 and V is TRBV6-5; the D is unclear. The germline CDR1 and CDR2 sequences are MNHEY and SVGAGI. This CDR3 comprises 13 residues. V gave up 6 bases and J gave up 0 bases, with 6 bases separating them. The CDR3 coding sequence is TGTGCCAGCAGGCCCAGCTCCTACAATGAGCAGTTCTTC. It is translated as CASRPSSYNEQFF.

This rearrangement joins TRBV28 to TRBJ2-7; 12 bases map to TRBD2. Germline V gene sequence: CDR1 MDHEN, CDR2 SYDVKM. The trim removed 7 bases at V and 4 bases at J, leaving 11 bases unmatched. This CDR3 comprises 16 residues. This CDR3 is CASTSIGTSGSYEQYF. CDR3 bases: TGTGCCAGCACATCTATAGGGACTAGCGGGTCTTACGAGCAGTACTTC.

This clone has a handful of counts. This CDR3 reads CASSPQARGRAYNEQFF. CDR3 in DNA: TGCGCCAGCAGCCCTCAGGCACGCGGGAGGGCCTACAATGAGCAGTTCTTC. V gene TRBV4-3 combines with J gene TRBJ2-1; 9 bases agree with TRBD2. After removal of 4 bases from V and 2 bases from J, the junction contained 9 bases not matched to a gene. This CDR3 comprises 17 residues. The germline CDR1 and CDR2 sequences are LGHNA and YSLEER.